This T cell receptor beta chain was profiled in a study of T cell responses to AZD1222 COVID-19 vaccine. The study's findings and limits: Spike-specific TCR breadth and depth both grew after two AZD1222 doses. Of spike-specific TCRs, nearly half reportedly target regions left unmutated in variants. Among vaccine-associated CD4 TCRs, coverage spanned spike, with dominance at 160-218 and 743-854. Donors were largely white British and mainly female; clonal diversity was possibly underestimated.

Repertoires were generated with immunoSEQ multiplex PCR, while TCRdb's copy carries only in-frame clones and drops some. This sample has about 99,000 clones, with 88% found just once. CDR1 and CDR2 from the germline V gene are KGHSH and LQKENI. Trimming cost V 0 bases and J 4 bases, with 10 bases left between them. The CDR3 runs 15 residues. Comment on this clone: The antigen remains unidentified.

The source was peripheral blood, collected on day 0 of AZD1222 vaccination. The genes are TRBV18 and TRBJ1-3; D is ambiguous. This clonotype was sampled from an adult in good health. Here the CDR3 reads CASSPPGLPGNTIYF. The CDR3 DNA reads TGTGCCAGCTCACCACCGGGCCTGCCGGGAAACACCATATATTTT.